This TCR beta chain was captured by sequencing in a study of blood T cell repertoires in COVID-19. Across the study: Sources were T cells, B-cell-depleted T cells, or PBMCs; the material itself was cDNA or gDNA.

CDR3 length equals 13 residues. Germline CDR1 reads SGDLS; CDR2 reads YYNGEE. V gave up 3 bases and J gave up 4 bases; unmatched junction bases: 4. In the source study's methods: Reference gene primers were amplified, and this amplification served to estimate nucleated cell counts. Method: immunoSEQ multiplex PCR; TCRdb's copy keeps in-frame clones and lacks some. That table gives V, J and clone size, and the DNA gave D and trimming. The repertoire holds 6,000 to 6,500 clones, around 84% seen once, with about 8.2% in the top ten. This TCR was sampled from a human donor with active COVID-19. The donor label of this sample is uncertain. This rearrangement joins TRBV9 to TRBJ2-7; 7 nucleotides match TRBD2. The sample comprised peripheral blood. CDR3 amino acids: CASSALGGYEQYF. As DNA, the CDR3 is TGTGCCAGCAGCGCCTTGGGGGGGTACGAGCAGTACTTC.